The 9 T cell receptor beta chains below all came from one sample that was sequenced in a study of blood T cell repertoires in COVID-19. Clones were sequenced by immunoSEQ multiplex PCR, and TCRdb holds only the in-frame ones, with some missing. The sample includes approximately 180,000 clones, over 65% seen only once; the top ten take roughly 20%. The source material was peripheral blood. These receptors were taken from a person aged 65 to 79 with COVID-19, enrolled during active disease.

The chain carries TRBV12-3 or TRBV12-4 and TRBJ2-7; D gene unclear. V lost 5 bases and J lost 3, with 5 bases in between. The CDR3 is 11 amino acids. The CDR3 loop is CASSAYYEQYF. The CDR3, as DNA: TGTGCCAGCAGTGCGTACTACGAGCAGTACTTC.

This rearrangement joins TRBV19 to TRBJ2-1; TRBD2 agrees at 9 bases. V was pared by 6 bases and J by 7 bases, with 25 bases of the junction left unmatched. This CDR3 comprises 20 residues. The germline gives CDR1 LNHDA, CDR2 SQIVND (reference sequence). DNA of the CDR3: TGTGCCAGTAGCCCCGAACGTAGCGGGAGTATCGCGGGGGTGTCAAATGAGCAGTTCTTC. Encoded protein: CASSPERSGSIAGVSNEQFF.

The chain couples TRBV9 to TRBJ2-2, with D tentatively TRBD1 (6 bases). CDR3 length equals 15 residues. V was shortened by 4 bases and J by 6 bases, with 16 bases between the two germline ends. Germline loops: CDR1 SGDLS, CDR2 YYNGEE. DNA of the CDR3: TGTGCCAGCAGCTCTACTTCAGGGGCTGCCGGGGAGCTGTTTTTT. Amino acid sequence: CASSSTSGAAGELFF. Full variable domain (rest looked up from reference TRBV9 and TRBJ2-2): DSGVTQTPKHLITATGQRVTLRCSPRSGDLSVYWYQQSLDQGLQFLIQYYNGEERAKGNILERFSAQQFPDLHSELNLSSLELGDSALYFCASSSTSGAAGELFFGEGSRLTVL.

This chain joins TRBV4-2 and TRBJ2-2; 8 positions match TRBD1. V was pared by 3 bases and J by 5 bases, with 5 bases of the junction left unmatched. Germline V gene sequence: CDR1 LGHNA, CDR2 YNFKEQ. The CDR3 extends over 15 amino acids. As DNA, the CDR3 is TGTGCCAGCAGCCAGGGCCGACAGGGGACCGGGGAGCTGTTTTTT. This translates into CASSQGRQGTGELFF.

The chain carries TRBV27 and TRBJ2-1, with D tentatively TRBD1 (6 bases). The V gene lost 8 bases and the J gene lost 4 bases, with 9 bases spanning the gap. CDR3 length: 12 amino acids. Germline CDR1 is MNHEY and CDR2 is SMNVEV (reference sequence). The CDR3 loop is CASDRNYNEQFF. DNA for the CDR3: TGTGCCAGCGACAGGAATTACAATGAGCAGTTCTTC.

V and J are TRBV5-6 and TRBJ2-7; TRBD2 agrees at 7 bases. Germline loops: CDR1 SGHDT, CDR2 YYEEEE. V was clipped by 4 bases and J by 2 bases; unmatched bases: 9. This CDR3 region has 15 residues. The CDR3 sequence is CASSQGLSGAYEQYF. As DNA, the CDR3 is TGTGCCAGCAGCCAGGGACTAAGCGGGGCCTACGAGCAGTACTTC. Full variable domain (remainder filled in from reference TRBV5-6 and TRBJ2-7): DAGVTQSPTHLIKTRGQQVTLRCSPKSGHDTVSWYQQALGQGPQFIFQYYEEEERQRGNFPDRFSGHQFPNYSSELNVNALLLGDSALYLCASSQGLSGAYEQYFGPGTRLTVT.

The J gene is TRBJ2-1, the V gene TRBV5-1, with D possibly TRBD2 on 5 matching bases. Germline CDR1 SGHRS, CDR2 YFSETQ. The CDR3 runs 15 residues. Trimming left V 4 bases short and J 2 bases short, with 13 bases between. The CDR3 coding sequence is TGCGCCAGCAGCGTGGCTAGCTCCACCTACAATGAGCAGTTCTTC. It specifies CASSVASSTYNEQFF.

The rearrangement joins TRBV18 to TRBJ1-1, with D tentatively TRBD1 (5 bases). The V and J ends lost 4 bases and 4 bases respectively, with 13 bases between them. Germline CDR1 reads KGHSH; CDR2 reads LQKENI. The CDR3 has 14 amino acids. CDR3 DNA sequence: TGTGCCAGCTCACTACTTGGGGCTATCACTGAAGCTTTCTTT. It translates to CASSLLGAITEAFF.

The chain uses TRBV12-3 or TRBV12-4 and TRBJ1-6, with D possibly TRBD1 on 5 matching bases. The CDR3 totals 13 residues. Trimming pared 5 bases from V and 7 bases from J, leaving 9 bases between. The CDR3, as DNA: TGTGCCAGCAGTAGCCGGGGGAATTCACCCCTCCACTTT. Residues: CASSSRGNSPLHF.